Here is one T cell receptor (beta chain) with its context. The sample belongs to a study of cytomegalovirus exposure and HLA in healthy donors. V lost 2 bases, J lost 0 bases, and 12 bases lay in between. This CDR3 has 15 amino acids. Germline loops: CDR1 SGHRS, CDR2 YFSETQ. The PCR had 60 Vbeta and 13 Jbeta primers. Assay used: immunoSEQ multiplex PCR; TCRdb lists only in-frame clones, some missing. This table holds 200,000 or so clones, roughly 80% found once. Sequencing was performed on PBMCs. The chain employs TRBV5-1 and TRBJ2-7; a weak D match, TRBD2 (5 bases). The clonotype was recovered from a woman between 45 and 65 years old in good health and CMV-seropositive. This chain's CDR3 is CASSFTPSSSYEQYF. CDR3 DNA: TGCGCCAGCAGCTTCACACCTAGCAGCTCCTACGAGCAGTACTTC.